This TCR beta chain was sequenced during a study of cytomegalovirus exposure and HLA in healthy donors. Study context: Genotyping of 400 or so donors showed that 80% to 90% belonged to the Caucasian-associated ancestry cluster.

The CDR3 contains 12 residues. Germline CDR1 reads SGHTA; CDR2 reads FQGTGA. Trimming pared 2 bases from V and 10 bases from J, leaving 9 bases between. Worth noting for this clone: The antigen remains undetermined.

The PCR made use of 60 Vbeta and 13 Jbeta primers. Sequencing was performed with immunoSEQ multiplex PCR; in TCRdb, only in-frame clones are kept and a portion is missing. In the table there are 120,000 or so clones, roughly 18% of which are singletons. Study outcomes and limitations: Earlier results showed most TCR beta V segments being productive about 90% or about 30% of the time. Exclusion as indistinguishable affected some V segments, including TRBV6-2 and TRBV6-3.

The sample consisted of PBMCs. This TCR was recovered from a female donor in good health and CMV-seropositive. The genes are TRBV7-3 and TRBJ2-1, with no clear D. In DNA, the CDR3 is TGTGCCAGCAGCTTACCGCCCAGGGAGCAGTTCTTC. Residues: CASSLPPREQFF. Drawing the rest from reference TRBV7-3 and TRBJ2-1, the complete variable domain is GAGVSQTPSNKVTEKGKYVELRCDPISGHTALYWYRQSLGQGPEFLIYFQGTGAADDSGLPNDRFFAVRPEGSVSTLKIQRTERGDSAVYLCASSLPPREQFFGPGTRLTVL.